A single sample is the source of the 15 T cell receptor beta chains below, sequenced in a study of T cell repertoires in ileal Crohn's disease. The assay was immunoSEQ multiplex PCR, and TCRdb's table has in-frame clones only and misses some. The sample contains around 5,000 clones, roughly 70% of which appear only once. Material: ileal tissue. These TCRs come from an adult with Crohn's disease.

The chain carries TRBV6-1 and TRBJ2-2; TRBD1 might be the D (6 bases). The ends were cut back, 1 base at V and 1 base at J, with 16 bases in the middle. From germline, CDR1 is MNHNS and CDR2 SASEGT. The CDR3 is 18 residues long. CDR3 coding DNA: TGTGCCAGCAGTGAAGAATTATTACAGGGATTGAACACCGGGGAGCTGTTTTTT. This encodes CASSEELLQGLNTGELFF.

This clone was seen only a few times. The chain has TRBV5-4 and TRBJ1-2; 7 bases are shared with TRBD1. CDR3 length: 11 residues. Per germline, CDR1 SGHNT and CDR2 YYREEE (reference sequence). V dropped 4 bases and J dropped 11; count of bases not matched to a gene: 5. CDR3 region: CASSQTGYYTF. DNA for the CDR3: TGTGCCAGCAGCCAGACAGGGTATTACACCTTC.

The chain is built from TRBV11-3 and TRBJ2-7; D is unclear. From germline, CDR1 is SGHNT and CDR2 YENEEA. Trimming stripped 9 bases from V and 3 bases from J, with 12 bases between. CDR3 size: 12 residues. The CDR3: CASSEHLYEQYF. The CDR3 region has the DNA TGTGCCAGTTCGGAGCACCTCTACGAGCAGTACTTC.

This clone was counted once. The V and J genes are TRBV5-4 and TRBJ2-2, with TRBD2 matching 7 bases. Germline lookup yields CDR1 SGHNT and CDR2 YYREEE (reference sequence). J lost 6 bases, V lost 1 base, and 18 bases had no gene match. The CDR3 has 19 residues. The CDR3 reads CASSLKGASGVGPAGELFF. CDR3 DNA: TGTGCCAGCAGCTTGAAAGGGGCTAGCGGTGTCGGGCCGGCCGGGGAGCTGTTTTTT.

The chain is built from TRBV5-4 and TRBJ2-7; TRBD1 might be the D (6 bases). V lost 4 bases and J 0 bases, leaving 14 bases between the germline ends. The CDR3 loop spans 15 amino acids. CDR1 and CDR2 (germline): SGHNT, YYREEE (reference sequence). The CDR3 DNA follows: TGTGCCAGCAGCGGGGGCGGGTCGAGCTCCTACGAGCAGTACTTC. Translating gives CASSGGGSSSYEQYF.

This chain links TRBV5-8 with TRBJ1-1; TRBD1 is a possible D gene (5 bases). The CDR3 contains 18 residues. V lost 1 base and J lost 0, with 19 bases in between. The germline V gene has CDR1 SGHTS and CDR2 YDEGEE. The CDR3, as DNA: TGTGCCAGCAGCTTGAGGGGTACTAATGCCAATGTGAACACTGAAGCTTTCTTT. Residues: CASSLRGTNANVNTEAFF. Complete variable domain (other parts from reference TRBV5-8 and TRBJ1-1): EAGVTQSPTHLIKTRGQQATLRCSPISGHTSVYWYQQALGLGLQFLLWYDEGEERNRGNFPPRFSGRQFPNYSSELNVNALELEDSALYLCASSLRGTNANVNTEAFFGQGTRLTVV.

The chain uses TRBV10-3 and TRBJ2-2; TRBD1 aligns across 9 bases. V lost 11 bases and J lost 7; bases outside the gene matches: 11. Germline-derived CDR1 and CDR2 are ENHRY and SYGVKD. This CDR3 is 14 amino acids long. The CDR3 loop is CAVARDREIGELFF. The CDR3 DNA is TGTGCCGTAGCGAGGGACAGGGAGATCGGGGAGCTGTTTTTT.

To note about this clone: Within the sample, other DNA sequences also encode this same CDR3. This sequence joins TRBV10-3 and TRBJ1-2, with D maybe TRBD1 (6 bases). Germline V gene data show CDR1 as ENHRY and CDR2 as SYGVKD. V dropped 10 bases and J dropped 8 bases, with 14 bases sitting between them. The CDR3 runs 11 residues. The CDR3 nucleotides are TGTGCCACCCAAAAGACAGGAGGCTACACCTTC. This encodes CATQKTGGYTF.

The V and J genes are TRBV4-1 and TRBJ2-4, with a possible D match to TRBD2 (7 bases). V shed 0 bases and J shed 6 bases, with 15 bases lying between them. CDR1 and CDR2 from the germline V gene are MGHRA and YSYEKL. The CDR3 has 16 residues. CDR3 bases: TGCGCCAGCAGCCAAGAAGGTGGGGGGGCCGGAAACATTCAGTACTTC. Encoded protein: CASSQEGGGAGNIQYF.

The genes are TRBV2 and TRBJ1-2, with 8 nucleotides matching TRBD1. V shed 2 bases, J shed 2 bases, and the junction held 7 bases outside the gene matches. This CDR3 has 16 amino acids. Germline CDR1 is SNHLY and CDR2 is FYNNEI. The CDR3 bases are TGTGCCAGCAGTGAACAGGGGGCTAGCCTAAACTATGGCTACACCTTC. This translates into CASSEQGASLNYGYTF.

J is TRBJ2-2 and V is TRBV25-1, with 9 nucleotides matching TRBD1. Germline trimming cut 3 bases from V and 4 bases from J; bases unmatched to any gene: 6. This CDR3 has 16 amino acids. The germline gives CDR1 MGHDK, CDR2 SYGVNS. CDR3 in amino acids: CASSDWDRDGTGELFF. The CDR3 coding sequence is TGTGCCAGCAGTGATTGGGACAGGGACGGCACCGGGGAGCTGTTTTTT.

The chain couples TRBV25-1 to TRBJ2-1, with TRBD1 matching over 7 bases. Germline V gene lookup returns CDR1 MGHDK and CDR2 SYGVNS. The CDR3 extends over 11 amino acids. The V segment lost 3 bases and the J segment 15 bases; nucleotides outside the gene matches: 5. The CDR3 loop is CASSEGDSAFF. For the CDR3, the DNA is TGTGCCAGCAGTGAGGGGGACAGTGCGTTCTTC. Combining the CDR3 with reference TRBV25-1 and TRBJ2-1 gives the whole variable domain EADIYQTPRYLVIGTGKKITLECSQTMGHDKMYWYQQDPGMELHLIHYSYGVNSTEKGDLSSESTVSRIRTEHFPLTLESARPSHTSQYLCASSEGDSAFFGPGTRLTVL.

CDR3 sequence (DNA): TGTGCCAGCAGCGACGGGACAGGGACTGGCTACACCTTC. Protein: CASSDGTGTGYTF. The chain recombines TRBV6-1 with TRBJ1-2, with TRBD1 matching 9 bases. The CDR3 extends over 13 amino acids. CDR1 and CDR2 from the germline V gene are MNHNS and SASEGT. The V and J ends lost 6 bases and 7 bases, in that order; junction bases with no gene match: 6.

In DNA, the CDR3 is TGCGCCAGCAGCCCGGGTGTGGCTAGAGAGCAGTTCTTC. Its translation is CASSPGVAREQFF. V usage is TRBV5-1 and J usage is TRBJ2-1; D is unclear. Germline V gene data show CDR1 as SGHRS and CDR2 as YFSETQ. There are 13 residues in the CDR3. V lost 4 bases, J lost 10 bases, and 15 bases lay in between.

In its sample, this clone was seen once. J is TRBJ2-3 and V is TRBV5-4, with 11 bases that match TRBD2. V was pared by 3 bases and J by 0 bases, with 3 bases of the junction left unmatched. Germline V gene data show CDR1 as SGHNT and CDR2 as YYREEE (reference sequence). The CDR3 consists of 16 residues. Here the CDR3 reads CASSSRLAGSTDTQYF. CDR3 nucleotide sequence: TGTGCCAGCAGCTCCAGACTAGCGGGGAGCACAGATACGCAGTATTTT.